The 8 T cell receptor beta chains in this list originate from one sample, sequenced in a study of T cells after yellow fever vaccination. TCRdb re-called the 5' RACE reads through MiXCR, storing one row per CDR3 protein. The table lists approximately 330,000 distinct CDR3 sequences, about 4% of them singletons. The sample was PBMCs, taken 5 days after the yellow fever booster vaccination. The receptors were sampled from a man aged 18 to 29 who received the YFV17D yellow fever vaccine.

This clonotype has ten or more counts. The genes are TRBV11-2 and TRBJ2-7; D possibly corresponds to TRBD2 (6 bases). Trimming removed 1 base at V and 6 bases at J, with 19 bases between. CDR1 and CDR2 (germline): SGHAT, FQNNGV. The CDR3 is 16 amino acids. CDR3 protein: CASSLAPGVGYGEQYF. CDR3 nucleotides: TGTGCCAGCAGCTTAGCCCCGGGGGTAGGTTACGGCGAGCAGTACTTC. The full variable domain, with the rest looked up from reference TRBV11-2 and TRBJ2-7, is EAGVAQSPRYKIIEKRQSVAFWCNPISGHATLYWYQQILGQGPKLLIQFQNNGVVDDSQLPKDRFSAERLKGVDSTLKIQPAKLEDSAVYLCASSLAPGVGYGEQYFGPGTRLTVT.

The chain links TRBV7-6 to TRBJ2-1; TRBD1 aligns across 10 bases. The CDR3 has 15 amino acids. J was trimmed by 5 bases and V by 2 bases; bases with no gene match: 3. Germline V gives CDR1 SGHVS, CDR2 FNYEAQ. The CDR3 spells CASSLPGTGDNEQFF. Written as DNA, the CDR3 is TGTGCCAGCAGCTTACCCGGGACAGGGGACAATGAGCAGTTCTTC.

V usage is TRBV29-1 and J usage is TRBJ1-1; no clear D gene. Trimming removed 5 bases from V and 2 bases from J, with 6 bases in between. The CDR3 has 11 residues. Per the germline V gene, CDR1 is SQVTM and CDR2 is ANQGSEA. CDR3 sequence (DNA): TGCAGCGTTCCGGATAACACTGAAGCTTTCTTT. Translation: CSVPDNTEAFF.

This clonotype has more than one count but fewer than ten. The J gene is TRBJ2-7, the V gene TRBV3-1; 7 bases fit TRBD1. Trimming cost V 4 bases and J 2 bases; bases outside gene matches: 8. CDR1 is LGHDT, CDR2 YNNKEL, per germline (reference sequence). The CDR3 has 15 residues. CDR3 residues: CASSRGRQGAYEQYF. The CDR3, as DNA: TGTGCCAGCAGCCGAGGCAGACAGGGAGCCTACGAGCAGTACTTC.

The chain employs TRBV9 and TRBJ2-5, with D possibly being TRBD1 (5 bases). The V gene lost 4 bases and the J gene lost 7 bases, with 20 bases spanning the gap. Germline CDR1 reads SGDLS; CDR2 reads YYNGEE. The CDR3 contains 15 residues. The DNA of the CDR3 is TGTGCCAGCAGCACTCGTGGGTCAACCCAGGGGACCCAGTACTTC. The encoded protein is CASSTRGSTQGTQYF.

The chain employs TRBV20-1 and TRBJ1-1, with a weak D call TRBD1 (5 bases). The germline V gene has CDR1 DFQATT and CDR2 SNEGSKA (reference sequence). V was cut by 0 bases and J by 3 bases, with 14 bases left in between. This CDR3 spans 15 amino acids. The CDR3 reads CSARDGAVRYTEAFF. The CDR3 DNA sequence: TGCAGTGCTAGAGACGGGGCAGTGAGGTACACTGAAGCTTTCTTT.

In its sample, this clonotype was seen a few times. This chain joins TRBV10-3 and TRBJ1-1; TRBD1 agrees at 7 bases. This CDR3 has 14 residues. Trimming at V came to 6 bases and at J to 6 bases, leaving 10 bases not matched to a gene. CDR1 and CDR2 (germline): ENHRY, SYGVKD. CDR3 sequence reads: CAIRDRQGTAEAFF. DNA of the CDR3: TGTGCCATCAGGGACAGGCAGGGGACAGCTGAAGCTTTCTTT.

This clonotype has at least ten counts. The chain joins TRBV12-3 or TRBV12-4 to TRBJ1-2; D remains ambiguous. This CDR3 is 13 amino acids long. The germline V and J ends were trimmed by 3 bases and 8 bases, with 13 bases remaining between them. The CDR3 nucleotides are TGTGCCAGCAGTTTCTCTGGGAATGGAGGCTACACCTTC. It codes for CASSFSGNGGYTF.